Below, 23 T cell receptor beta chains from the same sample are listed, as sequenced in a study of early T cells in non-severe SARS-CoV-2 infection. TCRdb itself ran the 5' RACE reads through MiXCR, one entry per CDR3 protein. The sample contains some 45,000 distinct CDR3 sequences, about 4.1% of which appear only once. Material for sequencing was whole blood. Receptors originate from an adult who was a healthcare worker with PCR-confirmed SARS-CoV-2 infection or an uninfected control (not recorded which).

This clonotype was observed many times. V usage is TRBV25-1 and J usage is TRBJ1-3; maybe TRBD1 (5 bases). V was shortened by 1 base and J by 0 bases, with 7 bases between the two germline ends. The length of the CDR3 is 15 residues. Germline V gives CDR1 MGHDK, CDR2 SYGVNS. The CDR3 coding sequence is TGTGCCAGCAGTGAATGGAGGGGCTCTGGAAACACCATATATTTT. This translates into CASSEWRGSGNTIYF. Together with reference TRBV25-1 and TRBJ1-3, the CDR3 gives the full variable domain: EADIYQTPRYLVIGTGKKITLECSQTMGHDKMYWYQQDPGMELHLIHYSYGVNSTEKGDLSSESTVSRIRTEHFPLTLESARPSHTSQYLCASSEWRGSGNTIYFGEGSWLTVV.

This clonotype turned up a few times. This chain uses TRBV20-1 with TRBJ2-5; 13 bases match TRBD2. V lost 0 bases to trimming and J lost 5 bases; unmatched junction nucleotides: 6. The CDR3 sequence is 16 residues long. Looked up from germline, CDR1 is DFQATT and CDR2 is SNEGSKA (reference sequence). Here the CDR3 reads CSARDTGLAGWETQYF. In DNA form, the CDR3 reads TGCAGTGCTAGAGACACGGGACTAGCGGGATGGGAGACCCAGTACTTC.

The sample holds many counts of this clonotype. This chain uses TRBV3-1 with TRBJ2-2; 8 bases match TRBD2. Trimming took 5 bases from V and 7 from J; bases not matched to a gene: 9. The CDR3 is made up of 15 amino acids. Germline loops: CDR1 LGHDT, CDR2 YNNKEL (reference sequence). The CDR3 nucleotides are TGTGCCAGCAGCTCCGGGGGGGGCTTCGGCGGGGAGCTGTTTTTT. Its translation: CASSSGGGFGGELFF.

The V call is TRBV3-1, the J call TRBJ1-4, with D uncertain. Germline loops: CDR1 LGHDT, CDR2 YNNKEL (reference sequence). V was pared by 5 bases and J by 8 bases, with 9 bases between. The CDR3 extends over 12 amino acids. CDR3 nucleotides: TGTGCCAGCAGCGCAACACGGGAAAAACTGTTTTTT. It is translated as CASSATREKLFF.

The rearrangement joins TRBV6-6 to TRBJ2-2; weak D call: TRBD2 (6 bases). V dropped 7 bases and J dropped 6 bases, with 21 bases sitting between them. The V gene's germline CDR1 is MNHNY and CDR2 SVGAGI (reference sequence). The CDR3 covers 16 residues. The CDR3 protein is CASNLGLQYVPGELFF. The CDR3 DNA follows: TGTGCCAGCAATTTGGGACTCCAATATGTCCCCGGGGAGCTGTTTTTT.

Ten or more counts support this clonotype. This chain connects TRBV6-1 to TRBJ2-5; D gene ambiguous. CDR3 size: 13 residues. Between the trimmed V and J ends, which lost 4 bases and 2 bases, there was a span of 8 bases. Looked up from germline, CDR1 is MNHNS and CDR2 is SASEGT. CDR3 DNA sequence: TGTGCCAGCAGTGTAACAGCTCAAGAGACCCAGTACTTC. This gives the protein CASSVTAQETQYF.

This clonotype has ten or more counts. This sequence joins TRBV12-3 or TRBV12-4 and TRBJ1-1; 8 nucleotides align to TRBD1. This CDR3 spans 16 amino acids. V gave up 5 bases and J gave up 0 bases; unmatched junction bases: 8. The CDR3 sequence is CASSTGQGGMNTEAFF. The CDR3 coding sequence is TGTGCCAGCAGTACCGGACAGGGAGGGATGAACACTGAAGCTTTCTTT.

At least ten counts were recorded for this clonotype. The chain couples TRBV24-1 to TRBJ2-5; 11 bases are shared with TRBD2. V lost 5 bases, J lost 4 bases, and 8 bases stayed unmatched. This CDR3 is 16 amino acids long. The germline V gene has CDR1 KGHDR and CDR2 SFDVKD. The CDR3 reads CATSAVLAGVGETQYF. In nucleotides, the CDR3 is TGTGCCACCAGTGCCGTACTAGCGGGAGTGGGAGAGACCCAGTACTTC.

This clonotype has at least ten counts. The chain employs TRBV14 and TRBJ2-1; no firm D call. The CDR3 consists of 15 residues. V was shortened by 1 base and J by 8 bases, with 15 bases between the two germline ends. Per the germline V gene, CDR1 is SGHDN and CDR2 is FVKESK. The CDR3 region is CASSQAILAVHEQFF. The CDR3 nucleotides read TGTGCCAGCAGCCAAGCCATCCTGGCGGTCCATGAGCAGTTCTTC.

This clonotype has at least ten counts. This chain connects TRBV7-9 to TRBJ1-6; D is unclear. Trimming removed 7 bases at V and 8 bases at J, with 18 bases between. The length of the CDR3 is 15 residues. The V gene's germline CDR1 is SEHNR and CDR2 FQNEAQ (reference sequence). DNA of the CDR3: TGTGCCAGCAACGAGTACGGGCCGAGAGATTCACCCCTCCACTTT. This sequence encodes CASNEYGPRDSPLHF.

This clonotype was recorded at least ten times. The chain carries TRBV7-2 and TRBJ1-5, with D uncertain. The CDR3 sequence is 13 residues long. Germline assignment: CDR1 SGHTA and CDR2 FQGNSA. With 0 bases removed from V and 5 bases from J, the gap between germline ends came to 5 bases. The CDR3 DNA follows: TGTGCCAGCAGCTTAGCAGATTATCAGCCCCAGCATTTT. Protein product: CASSLADYQPQHF.

The CDR3 here is CASSPGTEQFF. The DNA of the CDR3 is TGTGCCAGCAGCCCAGGGACCGAGCAGTTCTTC. The rearrangement uses TRBV7-2 and TRBJ2-1; either TRBD1 or TRBD2 may fit D (5 bases each). This CDR3 spans 11 amino acids. Trimming stripped 5 bases from V and 10 bases from J, with 9 bases between. Per the germline V gene, CDR1 is SGHTA and CDR2 is FQGNSA. The variable domain in full, with the rest retrieved from reference TRBV7-2 and TRBJ2-1, is GAGVSQSPSNKVTEKGKDVELRCDPISGHTALYWYRQSLGQGLEFLIYFQGNSAPDKSGLPSDRFSAERTGGSVSTLTIQRTQQEDSAVYLCASSPGTEQFFGPGTRLTVL.

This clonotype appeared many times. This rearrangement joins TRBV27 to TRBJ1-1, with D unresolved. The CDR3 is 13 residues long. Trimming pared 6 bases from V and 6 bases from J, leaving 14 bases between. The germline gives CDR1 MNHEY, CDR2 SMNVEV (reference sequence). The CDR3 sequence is CASRLGNNAEAFF. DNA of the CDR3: TGTGCCAGCAGGCTGGGGAATAACGCTGAAGCTTTCTTT.

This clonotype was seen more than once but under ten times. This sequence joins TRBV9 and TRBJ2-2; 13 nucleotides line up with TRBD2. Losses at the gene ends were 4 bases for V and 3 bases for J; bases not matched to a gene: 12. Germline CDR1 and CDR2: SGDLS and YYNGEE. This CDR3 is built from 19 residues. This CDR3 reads CASSSPRTSGRSDTGELFF. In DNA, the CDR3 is TGTGCCAGCAGCTCACCCCGGACTAGCGGGAGATCGGACACCGGGGAGCTGTTTTTT.

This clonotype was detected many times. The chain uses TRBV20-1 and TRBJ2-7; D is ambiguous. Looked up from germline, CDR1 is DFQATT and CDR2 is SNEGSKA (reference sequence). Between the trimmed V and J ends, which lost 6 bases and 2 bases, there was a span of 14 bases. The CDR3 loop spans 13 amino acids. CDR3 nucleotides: TGCAGTGCCGCGCGTCGAGACACCTACGAGCAGTACTTC. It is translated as CSAARRDTYEQYF.

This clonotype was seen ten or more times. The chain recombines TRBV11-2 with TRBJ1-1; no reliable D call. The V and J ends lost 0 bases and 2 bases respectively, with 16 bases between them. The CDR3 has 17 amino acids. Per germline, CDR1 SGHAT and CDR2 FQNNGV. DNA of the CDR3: TGTGCCAGCAGCTTAGATGGTGTGAGGGTCGGAAACACTGAAGCTTTCTTT. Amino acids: CASSLDGVRVGNTEAFF.

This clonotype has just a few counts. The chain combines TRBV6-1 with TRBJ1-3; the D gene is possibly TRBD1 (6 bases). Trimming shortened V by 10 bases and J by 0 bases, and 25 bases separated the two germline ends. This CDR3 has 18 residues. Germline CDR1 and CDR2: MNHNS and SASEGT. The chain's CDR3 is CATRRHHTGQDSGNTIYF. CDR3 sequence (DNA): TGTGCCACCAGACGTCATCATACGGGACAAGACTCTGGAAACACCATATATTTT.

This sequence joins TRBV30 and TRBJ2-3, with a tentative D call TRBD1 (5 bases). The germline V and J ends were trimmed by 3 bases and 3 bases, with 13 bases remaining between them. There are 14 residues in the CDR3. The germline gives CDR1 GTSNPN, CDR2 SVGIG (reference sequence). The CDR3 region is CAWSQGSGTDTQYF. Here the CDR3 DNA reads TGTGCCTGGAGCCAAGGCTCAGGGACAGATACGCAGTATTTT.

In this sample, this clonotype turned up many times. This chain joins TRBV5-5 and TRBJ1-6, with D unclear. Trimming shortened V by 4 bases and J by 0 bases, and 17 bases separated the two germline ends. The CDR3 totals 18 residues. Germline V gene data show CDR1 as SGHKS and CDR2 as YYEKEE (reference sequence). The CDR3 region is CASSHRWQEISYNSPLHF. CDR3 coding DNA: TGTGCCAGCAGCCACCGATGGCAGGAGATCTCCTATAATTCACCCCTCCACTTT.

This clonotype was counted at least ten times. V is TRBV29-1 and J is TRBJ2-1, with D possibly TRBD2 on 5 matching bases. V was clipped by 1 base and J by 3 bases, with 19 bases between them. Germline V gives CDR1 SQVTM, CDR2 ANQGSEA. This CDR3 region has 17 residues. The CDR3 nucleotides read TGCAGCGTTGAAGTTCGGGGTTCGGGATTAGGCTACAATGAGCAGTTCTTC. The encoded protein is CSVEVRGSGLGYNEQFF.

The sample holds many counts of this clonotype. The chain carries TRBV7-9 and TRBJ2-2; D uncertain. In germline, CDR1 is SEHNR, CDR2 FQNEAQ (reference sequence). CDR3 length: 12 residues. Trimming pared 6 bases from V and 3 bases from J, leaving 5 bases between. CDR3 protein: CASSPDTGELFF. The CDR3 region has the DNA TGTGCCAGCAGTCCCGACACCGGGGAGCTGTTTTTT.

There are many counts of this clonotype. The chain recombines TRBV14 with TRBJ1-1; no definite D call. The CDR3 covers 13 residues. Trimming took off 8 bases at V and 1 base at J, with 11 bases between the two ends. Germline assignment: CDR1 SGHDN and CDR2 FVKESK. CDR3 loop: CASRSLRNTEAFF. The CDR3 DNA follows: TGTGCCAGCCGGTCTTTACGGAACACTGAAGCTTTCTTT.

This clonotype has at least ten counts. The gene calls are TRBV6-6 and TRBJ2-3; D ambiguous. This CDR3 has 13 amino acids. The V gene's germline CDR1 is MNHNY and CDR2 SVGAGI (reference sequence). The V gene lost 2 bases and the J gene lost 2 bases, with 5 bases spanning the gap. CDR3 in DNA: TGTGCCAGCAGTTACCCCCTCACAGATACGCAGTATTTT. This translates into CASSYPLTDTQYF.